Below, 2 T cell receptor beta chains from the same sample are listed, as sequenced in a study of tumor-infiltrating lymphocytes in primary liver carcinoma. RNA and DNA were co-extracted from approximately 20-30 mg of unsorted bulk tissue. Starting from 500 ng of total RNA, TCR beta cDNA was produced with a primer in the constant region. Libraries covering TCR beta were generated through three nested multiplex PCR rounds (using a slightly modified ARM-PCR). The opening two PCR rounds, ten to eleven cycles each, paired TRBV1-TRBV30 forward primers with a C-beta reverse primer. TCRdb re-called the multiplex PCR reads through MiXCR, storing one row per CDR3 protein. The table includes roughly 86,000 distinct CDR3 sequences, less than 75% detected once. Sequencing was performed on tumor-adjacent normal liver tissue. All receptors come from a man aged 40-49 years with primary liver carcinoma and hepatitis B virus infection.

The V call is TRBV29-1, the J call TRBJ1-2; TRBD1 might be the D (6 bases). Germline assignment: CDR1 SQVTM and CDR2 ANQGSEA. CDR3 length equals 13 residues. The DNA of the CDR3 is TGCAACGATCGGGAGGGGGGTGGCTTTGACTACACCTTC. This translates into CNDREGGGFDYTF.

The J gene is TRBJ2-3, the V gene TRBV5-1; unclear D gene. Trimming took 4 bases from V and 1 from J, leaving 10 bases between them. Germline values: CDR1 SGHRS, CDR2 YFSETQ. This CDR3 contains 14 residues. The CDR3 loop reads CASSPWGRTDTQYF. In DNA, the CDR3 is TGCGCCAGCAGCCCATGGGGTCGCACAGATACGCAGTATTTT.